The rows below give T cell receptor beta chains drawn from one sample of a study of blood T cells in healthy people across ages. TCRdb processed the 5' RACE reads anew with MiXCR; each CDR3 protein has one entry. The table records roughly 900,000 distinct CDR3 sequences, around 48% of them present only once. Sequenced sample: blood. All receptors derive from a man aged 25 to 45 in good health. The CDR3 runs from the conserved cysteine through the conserved F or W. A D gene is named only where the DNA matches it firmly. A row's size may be missing; if present it is once, few, many or a size class.

clone_size	v_call	d_call	j_call	cdr3_nt	cdr3_aa
few	TRBV24-1	TRBD2	TRBJ2-1	TGTGCCACCAGTGATTTACTAGCGGGGTACAATGAGCAGTTCTTC	CATSDLLAGYNEQFF
-	TRBV7-2	-	TRBJ2-7	TGCGCCAGCGCACCGGGACTGCTATCCTACGAGCAGTACTTC	CASAPGLLSYEQYF
few	TRBV7-2	-	TRBJ1-6	TGTGCCAGCAGCCATCAAAACAGGTTGGGTGATTCACCCCTCCACTTT	CASSHQNRLGDSPLHF
-	TRBV5-1	-	TRBJ1-2	TGCGCCAGCAGCTTCGGGGACTTCCTAATTTCCACTAACTATGGCTACACCTTC	CASSFGDFLISTNYGYTF
-	TRBV6-5	TRBD1	TRBJ2-5	TGTGCCAGTATGGGACAGGGGGCCCAGGAGCAGTACTTC	CASMGQGAQEQYF
-	TRBV6-1	TRBD1	TRBJ2-3	TGTGCCAGCAAAGGGGGCGTGGGCACAGATACGCAGTATTTT	CASKGGVGTDTQYF
-	TRBV7-8	-	TRBJ2-7	TGTGCCAGTAGCCCGATATCCACCGTCCTTTACGAGCAGTACTTC	CASSPISTVLYEQYF
-	TRBV25-1	-	TRBJ2-1	TGTGCCAGCAGCCACCCCGGCGGTTCCTACAATGAGCAGTTCTTC	CASSHPGGSYNEQFF
-	TRBV4-3	TRBD2	TRBJ2-1	TGCGCCAGCAGCCAAGATCTCCTTGTCGGGAGGGGGAGCAATGAGCAGTTCTTC	CASSQDLLVGRGSNEQFF
-	TRBV29-1	-	TRBJ2-7	TGCAGCGTTGAGGGGCCTTCGGCCTACGAGCAGTACTTC	CSVEGPSAYEQYF
few	TRBV20-1	TRBD2	TRBJ2-5	TGCAGTGCGGAGCGGGAAAAAGAGACCCAGTACTTC	CSAEREKETQYF